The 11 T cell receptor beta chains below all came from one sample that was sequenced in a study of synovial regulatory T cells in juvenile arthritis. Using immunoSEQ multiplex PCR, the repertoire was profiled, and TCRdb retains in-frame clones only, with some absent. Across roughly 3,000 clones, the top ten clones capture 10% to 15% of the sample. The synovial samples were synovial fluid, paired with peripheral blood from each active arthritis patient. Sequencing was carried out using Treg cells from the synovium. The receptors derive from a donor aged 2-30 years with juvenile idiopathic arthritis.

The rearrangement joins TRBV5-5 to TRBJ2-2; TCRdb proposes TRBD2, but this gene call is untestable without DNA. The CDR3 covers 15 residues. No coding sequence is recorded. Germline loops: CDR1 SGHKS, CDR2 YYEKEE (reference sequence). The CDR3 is CASSLGSANTGELFF.

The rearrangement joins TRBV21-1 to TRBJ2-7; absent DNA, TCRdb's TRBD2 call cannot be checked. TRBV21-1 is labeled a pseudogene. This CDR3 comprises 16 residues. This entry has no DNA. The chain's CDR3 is CASSKVIAGAPSEQYF.

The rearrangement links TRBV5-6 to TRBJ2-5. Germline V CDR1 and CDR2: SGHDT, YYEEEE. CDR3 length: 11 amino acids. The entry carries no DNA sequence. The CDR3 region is CASSLEETQYF.

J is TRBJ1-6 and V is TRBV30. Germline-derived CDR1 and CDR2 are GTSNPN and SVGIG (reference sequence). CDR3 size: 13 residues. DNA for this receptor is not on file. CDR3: CAWTAGTNSPLHF.

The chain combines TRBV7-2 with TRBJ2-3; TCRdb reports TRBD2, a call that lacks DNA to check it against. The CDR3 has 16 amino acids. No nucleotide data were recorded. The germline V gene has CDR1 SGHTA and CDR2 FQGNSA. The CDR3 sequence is CASSPHGGVVADTQYF. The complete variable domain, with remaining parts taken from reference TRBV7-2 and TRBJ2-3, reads GAGVSQSPSNKVTEKGKDVELRCDPISGHTALYWYRQSLGQGLEFLIYFQGNSAPDKSGLPSDRFSAERTGGSVSTLTIQRTQQEDSAVYLCASSPHGGVVADTQYFGPGTRLTVL.

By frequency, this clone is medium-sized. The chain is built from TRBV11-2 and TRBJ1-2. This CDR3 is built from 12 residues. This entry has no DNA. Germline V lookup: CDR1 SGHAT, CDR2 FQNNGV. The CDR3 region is CASSLSGEGYTF.

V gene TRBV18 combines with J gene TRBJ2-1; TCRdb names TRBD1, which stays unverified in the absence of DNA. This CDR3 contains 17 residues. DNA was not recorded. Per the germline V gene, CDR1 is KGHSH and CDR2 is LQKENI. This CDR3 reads CASSPTPGQGKNNEQFF.

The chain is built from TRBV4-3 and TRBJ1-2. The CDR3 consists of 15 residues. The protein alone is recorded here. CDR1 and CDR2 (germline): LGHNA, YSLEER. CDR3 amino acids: CASSRGGTGLDGYTF.

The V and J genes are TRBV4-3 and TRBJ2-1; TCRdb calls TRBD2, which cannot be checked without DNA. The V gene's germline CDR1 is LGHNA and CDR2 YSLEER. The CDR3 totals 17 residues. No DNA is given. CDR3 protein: CASSQDRTGGPVNEQFF.

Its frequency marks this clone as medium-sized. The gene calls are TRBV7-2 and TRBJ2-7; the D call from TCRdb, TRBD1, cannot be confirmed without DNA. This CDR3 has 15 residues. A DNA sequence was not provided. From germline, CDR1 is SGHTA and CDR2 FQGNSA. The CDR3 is CASSLGQGGSYEQYF.

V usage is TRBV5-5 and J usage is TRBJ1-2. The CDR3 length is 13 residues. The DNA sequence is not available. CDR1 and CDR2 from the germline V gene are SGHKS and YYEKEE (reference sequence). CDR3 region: CASNFGRDYGYTF.